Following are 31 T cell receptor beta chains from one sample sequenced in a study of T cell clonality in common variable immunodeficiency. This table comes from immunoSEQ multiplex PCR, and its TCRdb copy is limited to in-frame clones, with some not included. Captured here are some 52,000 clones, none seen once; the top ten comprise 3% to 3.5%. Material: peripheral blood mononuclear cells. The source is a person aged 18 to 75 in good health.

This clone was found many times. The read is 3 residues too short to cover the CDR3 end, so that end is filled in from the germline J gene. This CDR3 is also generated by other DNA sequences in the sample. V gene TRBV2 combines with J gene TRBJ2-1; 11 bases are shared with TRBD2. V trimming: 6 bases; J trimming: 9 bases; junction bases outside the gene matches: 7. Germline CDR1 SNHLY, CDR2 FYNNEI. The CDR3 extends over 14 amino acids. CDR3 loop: CASSLGLAEAEQFF. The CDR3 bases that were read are TGTGCCAGCAGCTTGGGACTAGCGGAAGCTGAG.

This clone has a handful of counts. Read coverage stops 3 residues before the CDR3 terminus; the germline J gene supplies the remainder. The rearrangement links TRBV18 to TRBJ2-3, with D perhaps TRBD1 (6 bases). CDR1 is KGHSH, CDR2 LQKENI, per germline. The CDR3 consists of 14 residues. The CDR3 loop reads CASSWSRGQETQYF. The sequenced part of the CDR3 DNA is TGTGCCAGCTCATGGAGCAGGGGCCAAGAGACG. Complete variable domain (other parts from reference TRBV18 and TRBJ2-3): NAGVMQNPRHLVRRRGQEARLRCSPMKGHSHVYWYRQLPEEGLKFMVYLQKENIIDESGMPKERFSAEFPKEGPSILRIQQVVRGDSAAYFCASSWSRGQETQYFGPGTRLTVL.

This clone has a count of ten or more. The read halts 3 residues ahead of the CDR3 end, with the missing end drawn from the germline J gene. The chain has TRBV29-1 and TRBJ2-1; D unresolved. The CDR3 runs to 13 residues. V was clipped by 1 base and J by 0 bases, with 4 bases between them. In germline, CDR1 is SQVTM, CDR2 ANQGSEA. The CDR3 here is CSVEVSSYNEQFF. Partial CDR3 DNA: TGCAGCGTTGAAGTCAGCTCCTACAATGAG.

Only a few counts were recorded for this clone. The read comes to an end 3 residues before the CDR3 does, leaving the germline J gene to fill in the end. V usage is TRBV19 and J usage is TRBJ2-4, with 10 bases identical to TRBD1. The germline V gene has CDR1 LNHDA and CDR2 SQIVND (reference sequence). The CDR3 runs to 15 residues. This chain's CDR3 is CASSNPGQGHYGQYF. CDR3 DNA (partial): TGTGCCAGTAGTAATCCGGGACAGGGGCATTATGGT.

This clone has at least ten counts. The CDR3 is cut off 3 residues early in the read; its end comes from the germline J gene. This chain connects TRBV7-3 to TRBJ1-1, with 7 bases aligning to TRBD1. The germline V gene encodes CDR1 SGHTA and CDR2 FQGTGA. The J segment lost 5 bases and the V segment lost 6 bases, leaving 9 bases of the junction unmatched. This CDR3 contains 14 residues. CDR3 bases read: TGTGCCAGCAGGGAGGGGGCCGGGATGACTGAA. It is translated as CASREGAGMTE. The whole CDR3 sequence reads CASREGAGMTEAFF. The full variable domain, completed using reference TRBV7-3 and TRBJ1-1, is GAGVSQTPSNKVTEKGKYVELRCDPISGHTALYWYRQSLGQGPEFLIYFQGTGAADDSGLPNDRFFAVRPEGSVSTLKIQRTERGDSAVYLCASREGAGMTEAFFGQGTRLTVV.

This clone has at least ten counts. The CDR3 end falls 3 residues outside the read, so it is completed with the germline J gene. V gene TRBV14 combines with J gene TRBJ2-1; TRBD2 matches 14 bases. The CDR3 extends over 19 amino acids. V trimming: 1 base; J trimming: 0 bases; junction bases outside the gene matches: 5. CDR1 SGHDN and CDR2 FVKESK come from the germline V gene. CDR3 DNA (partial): TGTGCCAGCAGCCAAGCTGGACTAGCGGGAGGCCGCTCCTACAATGAG. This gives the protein CASSQAGLAGGRSYNE. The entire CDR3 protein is CASSQAGLAGGRSYNEQFF.

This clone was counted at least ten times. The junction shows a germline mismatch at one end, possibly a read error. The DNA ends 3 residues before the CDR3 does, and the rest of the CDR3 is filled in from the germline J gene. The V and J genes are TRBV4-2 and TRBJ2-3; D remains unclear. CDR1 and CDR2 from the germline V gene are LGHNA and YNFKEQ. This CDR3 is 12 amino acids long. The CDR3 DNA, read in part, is TGCGCCAGCAGCCACCTAGCAGATACG. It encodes CASSHLADT. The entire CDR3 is CASSHLADTQYF.

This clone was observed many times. Here the CDR3 reads CASSRLIQTSSNEQFF. The covered CDR3 bases are TGCGCCAGCAGCCGCCTTATTCAAACTAGTAGCAATGAG. The chain carries TRBV5-1 and TRBJ2-1; D is perhaps TRBD2 (5 bases). The CDR3 is cut off 3 residues early in the read; its end comes from the germline J gene. This CDR3 is 16 amino acids long. Germline V gene data show CDR1 as SGHRS and CDR2 as YFSETQ. Deletions cut 4 bases from V and 6 bases from J, with 20 bases between. Full variable domain (missing parts from reference TRBV5-1 and TRBJ2-1): KAGVTQTPRYLIKTRGQQVTLSCSPISGHRSVSWYQQTPGQGLQFLFEYFSETQRNKGNFPGRFSGRQFSNSRSEMNVSTLELGDSALYLCASSRLIQTSSNEQFFGPGTRLTVL.

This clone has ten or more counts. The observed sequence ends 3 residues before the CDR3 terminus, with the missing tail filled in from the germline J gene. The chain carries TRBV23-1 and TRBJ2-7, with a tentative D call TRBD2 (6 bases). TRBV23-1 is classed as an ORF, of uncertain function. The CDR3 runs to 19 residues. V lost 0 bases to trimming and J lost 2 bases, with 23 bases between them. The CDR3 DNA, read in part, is TGCGCCAGCAGTCAATCGCGGGGAAGTGCCTGGGACTTACCCTACGAG. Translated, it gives CASSQSRGSAWDLPYE. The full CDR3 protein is CASSQSRGSAWDLPYEQYF.

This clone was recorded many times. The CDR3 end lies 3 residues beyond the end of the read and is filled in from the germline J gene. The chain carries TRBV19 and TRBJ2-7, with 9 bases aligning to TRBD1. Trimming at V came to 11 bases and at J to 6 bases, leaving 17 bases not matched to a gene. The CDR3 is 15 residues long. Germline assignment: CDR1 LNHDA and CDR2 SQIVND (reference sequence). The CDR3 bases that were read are TGTGCCCTAAACACCCCGTCGGACAGGGGTTGCGAG. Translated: CALNTPSDRGCE. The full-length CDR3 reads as CALNTPSDRGCEQYF.

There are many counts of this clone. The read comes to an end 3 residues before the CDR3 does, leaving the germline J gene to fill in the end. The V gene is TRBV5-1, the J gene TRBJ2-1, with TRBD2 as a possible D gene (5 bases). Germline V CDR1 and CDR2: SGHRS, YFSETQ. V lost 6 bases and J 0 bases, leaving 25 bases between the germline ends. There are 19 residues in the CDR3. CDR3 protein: CASNPQGGAAVSSYNEQFF. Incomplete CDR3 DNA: TGCGCCAGCAACCCACAAGGAGGTGCAGCGGTGAGCTCCTACAATGAG.

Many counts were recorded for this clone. CDR3 DNA (partial): TGTGCCTGGTCTGCGGGGGACGGTTACGAG. Residues: CAWSAGDGYE. The full CDR3 protein reads CAWSAGDGYEQYF. V is TRBV30 and J is TRBJ2-7; 7 nucleotides line up with TRBD2. The CDR3 is cut off 3 residues early in the read; its end comes from the germline J gene. Germline CDR1 and CDR2: GTSNPN and SVGIG (reference sequence). J was trimmed by 4 bases and V by 5 bases; bases with no gene match: 8. The CDR3 spans 13 residues.

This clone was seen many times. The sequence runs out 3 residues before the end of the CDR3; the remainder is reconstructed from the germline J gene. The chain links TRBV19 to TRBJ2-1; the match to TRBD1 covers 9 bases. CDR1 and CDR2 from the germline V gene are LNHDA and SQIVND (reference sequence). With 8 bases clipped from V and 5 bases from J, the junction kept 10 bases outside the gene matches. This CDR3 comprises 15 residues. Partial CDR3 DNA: TGTGCCAGTGAGAGAGGACAGGGGTTAAACAATGAG. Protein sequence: CASERGQGLNNE. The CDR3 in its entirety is CASERGQGLNNEQFF.

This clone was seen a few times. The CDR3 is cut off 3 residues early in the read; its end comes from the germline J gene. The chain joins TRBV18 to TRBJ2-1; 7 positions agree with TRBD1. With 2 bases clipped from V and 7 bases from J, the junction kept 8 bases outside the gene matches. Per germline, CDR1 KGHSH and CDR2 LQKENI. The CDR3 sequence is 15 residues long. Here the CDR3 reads CASSPANRGRNEQFF. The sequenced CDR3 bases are TGTGCCAGCTCACCAGCCAACAGGGGTCGGAATGAG. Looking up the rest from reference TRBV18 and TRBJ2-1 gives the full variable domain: NAGVMQNPRHLVRRRGQEARLRCSPMKGHSHVYWYRQLPEEGLKFMVYLQKENIIDESGMPKERFSAEFPKEGPSILRIQQVVRGDSAAYFCASSPANRGRNEQFFGPGTRLTVL.

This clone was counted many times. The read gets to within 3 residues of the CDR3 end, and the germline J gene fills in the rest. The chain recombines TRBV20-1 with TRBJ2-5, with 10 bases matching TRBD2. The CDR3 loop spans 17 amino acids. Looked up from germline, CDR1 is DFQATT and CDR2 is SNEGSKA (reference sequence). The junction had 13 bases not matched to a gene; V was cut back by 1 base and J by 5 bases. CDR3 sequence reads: CSARVTGASGSRETQYF. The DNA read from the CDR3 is TGCAGTGCTAGAGTCACTGGGGCTAGCGGGAGTAGGGAGACC.

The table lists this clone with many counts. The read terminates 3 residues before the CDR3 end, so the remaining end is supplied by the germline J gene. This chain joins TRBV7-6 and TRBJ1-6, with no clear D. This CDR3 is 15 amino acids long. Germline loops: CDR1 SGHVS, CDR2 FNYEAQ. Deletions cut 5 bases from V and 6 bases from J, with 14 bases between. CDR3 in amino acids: CASSPPGTANSPLHF. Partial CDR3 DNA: TGTGCCAGCAGCCCCCCCGGAACAGCTAATTCACCC. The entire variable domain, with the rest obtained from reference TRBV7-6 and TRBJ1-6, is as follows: GAGVSQSPRYKVTKRGQDVALRCDPISGHVSLYWYRQALGQGPEFLTYFNYEAQQDKSGLPNDRFSAERPEGSISTLTIQRTEQRDSAMYRCASSPPGTANSPLHFGNGTRLTVT.

CDR3 DNA, as far as it was read: TGCGCCAGCAGCCGGACTAGCGGGAGGGTTAGCCACTACGAG. Translating it yields CASSRTSGRVSHYE. The CDR3, in full, reads CASSRTSGRVSHYEQYF. V usage is TRBV5-1 and J usage is TRBJ2-7; 15 bases are a match to TRBD2. The sequenced fragment ends 3 residues before the CDR3 boundary, so the rest is inferred from the germline J gene. Per the germline V gene, CDR1 is SGHRS and CDR2 is YFSETQ. The CDR3 length is 17 residues. The J segment lost 3 bases and the V segment lost 4 bases, leaving 8 bases of the junction unmatched.

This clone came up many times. The CDR3 sequence: CAWSVRRQEETQYF. The DNA read from the CDR3 is TGTGCCTGGAGTGTACGCAGGCAGGAGGAGACC. V is TRBV30 and J is TRBJ2-5; D is undetermined. The read falls 3 residues short of the CDR3 end, and the missing part is taken from the germline J gene. Trimming left V 0 bases short and J 5 bases short, with 13 bases between. The CDR3 sequence is 14 residues long. In germline, CDR1 is GTSNPN, CDR2 SVGIG (reference sequence).

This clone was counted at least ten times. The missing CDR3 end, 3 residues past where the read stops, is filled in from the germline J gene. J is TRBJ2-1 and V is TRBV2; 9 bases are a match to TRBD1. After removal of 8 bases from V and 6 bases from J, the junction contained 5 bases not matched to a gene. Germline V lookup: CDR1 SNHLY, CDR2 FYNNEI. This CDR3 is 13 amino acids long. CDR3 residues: CASQGQGPNEQFF. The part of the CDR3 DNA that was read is TGTGCCAGCCAGGGACAGGGTCCCAATGAG.

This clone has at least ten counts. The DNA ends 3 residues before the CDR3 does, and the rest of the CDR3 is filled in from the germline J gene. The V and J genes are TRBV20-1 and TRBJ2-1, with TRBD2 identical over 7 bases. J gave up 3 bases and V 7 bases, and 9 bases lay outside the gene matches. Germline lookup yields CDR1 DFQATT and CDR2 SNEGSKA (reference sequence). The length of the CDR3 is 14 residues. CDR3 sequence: CSVPRAGDYNEQFF. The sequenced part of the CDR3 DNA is TGCAGTGTCCCCCGGGCGGGAGACTACAATGAG.

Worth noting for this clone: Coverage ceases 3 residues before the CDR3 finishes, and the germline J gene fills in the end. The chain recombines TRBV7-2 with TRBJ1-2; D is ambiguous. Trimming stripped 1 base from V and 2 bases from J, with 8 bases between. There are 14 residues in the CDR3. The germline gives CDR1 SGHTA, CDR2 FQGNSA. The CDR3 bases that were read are TGTGCCAGCAGCTTAGAGAACAGAAACTATGGC. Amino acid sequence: CASSLENRNYG. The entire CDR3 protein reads CASSLENRNYGYTF.

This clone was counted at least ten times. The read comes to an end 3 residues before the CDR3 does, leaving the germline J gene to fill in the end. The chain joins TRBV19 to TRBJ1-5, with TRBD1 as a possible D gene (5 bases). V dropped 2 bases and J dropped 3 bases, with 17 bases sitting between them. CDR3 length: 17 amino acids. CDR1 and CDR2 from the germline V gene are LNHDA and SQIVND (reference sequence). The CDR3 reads CASSIKRWGGTNQPQHF. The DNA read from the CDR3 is TGTGCCAGTAGTATAAAAAGATGGGGGGGAACCAATCAGCCC.

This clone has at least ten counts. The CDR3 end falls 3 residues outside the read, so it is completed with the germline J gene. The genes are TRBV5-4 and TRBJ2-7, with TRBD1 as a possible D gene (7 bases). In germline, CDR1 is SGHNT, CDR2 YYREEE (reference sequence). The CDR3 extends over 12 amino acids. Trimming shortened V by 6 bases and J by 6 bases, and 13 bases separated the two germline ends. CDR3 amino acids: CASTYRGGEQYF. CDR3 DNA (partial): TGTGCCAGCACCTACAGGGGAGGCGAG.

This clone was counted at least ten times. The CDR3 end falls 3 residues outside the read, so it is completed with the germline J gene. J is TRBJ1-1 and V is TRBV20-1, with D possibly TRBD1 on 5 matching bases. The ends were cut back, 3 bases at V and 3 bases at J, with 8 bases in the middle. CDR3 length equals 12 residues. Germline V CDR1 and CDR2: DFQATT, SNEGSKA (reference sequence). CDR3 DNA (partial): TGCAGTGCTAGCGACAGCTACACTGAA. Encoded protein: CSASDSYTE. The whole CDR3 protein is CSASDSYTEAFF.

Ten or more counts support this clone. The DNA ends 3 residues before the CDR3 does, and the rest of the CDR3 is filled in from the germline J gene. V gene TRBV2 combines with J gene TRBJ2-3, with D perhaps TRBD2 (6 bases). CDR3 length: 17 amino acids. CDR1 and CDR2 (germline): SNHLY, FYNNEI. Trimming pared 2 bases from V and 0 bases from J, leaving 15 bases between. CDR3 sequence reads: CASSEKKDSGSTDTQYF. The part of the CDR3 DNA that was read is TGTGCCAGCAGTGAAAAGAAGGATAGCGGAAGCACAGATACG. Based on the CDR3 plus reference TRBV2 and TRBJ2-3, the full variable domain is EPEVTQTPSHQVTQMGQEVILRCVPISNHLYFYWYRQILGQKVEFLVSFYNNEISEKSEIFDDQFSVERPDGSNFTLKIRSTKLEDSAMYFCASSEKKDSGSTDTQYFGPGTRLTVL.

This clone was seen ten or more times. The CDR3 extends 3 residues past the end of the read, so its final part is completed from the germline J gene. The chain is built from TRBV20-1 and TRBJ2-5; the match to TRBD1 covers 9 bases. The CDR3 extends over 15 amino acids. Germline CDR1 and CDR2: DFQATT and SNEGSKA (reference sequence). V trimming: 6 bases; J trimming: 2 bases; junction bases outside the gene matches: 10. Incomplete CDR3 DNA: TGCAGTGCGGGGACAGGGCGAGCGTATCAAGAGACC. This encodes CSAGTGRAYQET. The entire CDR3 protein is CSAGTGRAYQETQYF.

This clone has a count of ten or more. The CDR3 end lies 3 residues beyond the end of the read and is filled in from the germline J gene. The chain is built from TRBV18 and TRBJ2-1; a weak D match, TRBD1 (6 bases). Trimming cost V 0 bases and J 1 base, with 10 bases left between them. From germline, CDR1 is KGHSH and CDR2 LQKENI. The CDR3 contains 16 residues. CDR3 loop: CASSPPGQLSYNEQFF. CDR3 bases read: TGTGCCAGCTCACCACCAGGACAGTTGTCCTACAATGAG.

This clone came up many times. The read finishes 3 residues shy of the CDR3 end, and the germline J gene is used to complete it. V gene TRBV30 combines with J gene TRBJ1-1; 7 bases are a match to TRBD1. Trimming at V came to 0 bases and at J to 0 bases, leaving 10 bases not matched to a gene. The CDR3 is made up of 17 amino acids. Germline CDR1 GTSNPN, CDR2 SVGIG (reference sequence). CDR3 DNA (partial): TGTGCCTGGAGTGTACGGTGGGACAGACGATTGAACACTGAA. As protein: CAWSVRWDRRLNTE. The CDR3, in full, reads CAWSVRWDRRLNTEAFF. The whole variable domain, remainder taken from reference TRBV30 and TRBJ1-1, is SQTIHQWPATLVQPVGSPLSLECTVEGTSNPNLYWYRQAAGRGLQLLFYSVGIGQISSEVPQNLSASRPQDRQFILSSKKLLLSDSGFYLCAWSVRWDRRLNTEAFFGQGTRLTVV.

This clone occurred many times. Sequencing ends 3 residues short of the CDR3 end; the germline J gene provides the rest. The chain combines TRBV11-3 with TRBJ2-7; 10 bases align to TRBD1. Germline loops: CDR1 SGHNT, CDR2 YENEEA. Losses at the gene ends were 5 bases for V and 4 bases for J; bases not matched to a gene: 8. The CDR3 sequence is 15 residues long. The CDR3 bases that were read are TGTGCCAGCAGCCGTCGGACAGGGGGGAAATACGAG. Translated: CASSRRTGGKYE. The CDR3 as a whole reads CASSRRTGGKYEQYF.

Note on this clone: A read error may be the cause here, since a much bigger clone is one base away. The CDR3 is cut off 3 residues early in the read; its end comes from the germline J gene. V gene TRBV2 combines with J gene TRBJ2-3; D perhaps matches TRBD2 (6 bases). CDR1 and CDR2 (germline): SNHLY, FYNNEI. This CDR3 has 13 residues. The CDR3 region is CASSDWGEQPQYF. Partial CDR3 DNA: TGTGCCAGCAGTGACTGGGGGGAACAGCCG.

The CDR3 region is CASSLGGYDYTF. CDR3 bases read: TGTGCCAGCAGCTTAGGCGGCTACGAC. The chain links TRBV7-2 to TRBJ1-2; D is uncertain. The CDR3 is cut off 3 residues early in the read; its end comes from the germline J gene. CDR3 length: 12 residues. Germline CDR1 and CDR2: SGHTA and FQGNSA.